These 31 T cell receptor beta chains came from one sample sequenced in a study of T cell repertoires in cytomegalovirus infection. TCRdb analysed the reads with MiXCR anew, one entry per CDR3 protein. The sample has around 710,000 distinct CDR3 sequences; 25% to 35% are singletons. These receptors have no identified antigens. The sequences come from cultured CD8+ T cells from PBMCs, collected from culture after CMV antigen stimulation. These receptor sequences come from a human donor in good health (CMV status not recorded). Some clones in this sample may be carry-over from other donors' samples.

This clonotype occurred once. The J gene is TRBJ2-4, the V gene TRBV19; 9 bases are a match to TRBD1. Germline V gives CDR1 LNHDA, CDR2 SQIVND (reference sequence). V shed 3 bases, J shed 4 bases, and the junction held 7 bases outside the gene matches. The CDR3 extends over 16 amino acids. CDR3 coding DNA: TGTGCCAGTAGTATTCTCCGGACAGGGGCTAAAAACATTCAGTACTTC. Translated: CASSILRTGAKNIQYF.

The sample holds many counts of this clonotype. The chain employs TRBV12-3 or TRBV12-4 and TRBJ1-1; maybe TRBD1 (5 bases). The CDR3 spans 10 residues. Trimming took off 6 bases at V and 8 bases at J, with 7 bases between the two ends. As DNA, the CDR3 is TGTGCCAGCAGCGGGGGGGAAGCTTTCTTT. This encodes CASSGGEAFF.

This clonotype has just a few counts. The J gene is TRBJ1-5, the V gene TRBV28; D may be TRBD1 (6 bases). The germline gives CDR1 MDHEN, CDR2 SYDVKM. There are 13 residues in the CDR3. V was clipped by 7 bases and J by 10 bases, with 17 bases between them. CDR3 loop: CASTREAGVPQHF. The CDR3 nucleotides read TGTGCCAGCACCCGGGAGGCAGGGGTTCCCCAGCATTTT.

Only a few counts were recorded for this clonotype. V and J are TRBV2 and TRBJ1-2, with 8 bases aligning to TRBD1. Germline assignment: CDR1 SNHLY and CDR2 FYNNEI. The V and J ends lost 2 bases and 3 bases, in that order; junction bases with no gene match: 5. There are 15 residues in the CDR3. The DNA for the CDR3 is TGTGCCAGCAGTGAATCAGGGGGCGCATACTATGGCTACACCTTC. Its protein is CASSESGGAYYGYTF.

The chain has TRBV27 and TRBJ1-5, with D possibly TRBD1 on 5 matching bases. This CDR3 spans 14 amino acids. Germline V CDR1 and CDR2: MNHEY, SMNVEV (reference sequence). V shed 3 bases and J shed 7 bases, with 13 bases lying between them. DNA of the CDR3: TGTGCCAGCAGTTTTCGCGCAGGGCGACAGCCCCAGCATTTT. Encoded protein: CASSFRAGRQPQHF.

CDR3: CASRKGQSSGANVLTF. CDR3 sequence (DNA): TGTGCCAGCAGGAAAGGACAGAGCTCTGGGGCCAACGTCCTGACTTTC. The chain recombines TRBV12-3 or TRBV12-4 with TRBJ2-6, with TRBD1 as a possible D gene (6 bases). The CDR3 runs to 16 residues. V lost 6 bases and J lost 0, with 12 bases in between.

This chain links TRBV6-5 with TRBJ2-7; 8 bases map to TRBD1. V dropped 8 bases and J dropped 4; count of bases not matched to a gene: 7. Germline values: CDR1 MNHEY, CDR2 SVGAGI. CDR3 length: 13 amino acids. In DNA form, the CDR3 reads TGTGCCAGCGGACAGGGAGCGTTATACGAGCAGTACGTC. Amino acids: CASGQGALYEQYV.

The V and J genes are TRBV12-3 or TRBV12-4 and TRBJ1-2, with 10 bases that match TRBD1. V shed 5 bases, J shed 6 bases, and the junction held 9 bases outside the gene matches. There are 15 residues in the CDR3. In DNA form, the CDR3 reads TGTGCCAGCAGTCAGGGGGACAGGGGAGTAGATGGCTACACCTTC. Its translation is CASSQGDRGVDGYTF.

This clonotype was seen at least ten times. V is TRBV7-8 and J is TRBJ2-2; D not resolved. Germline assignment: CDR1 SGHVS and CDR2 FQNEAQ. The V gene lost 4 bases and the J gene lost 7 bases, with 13 bases spanning the gap. The CDR3 runs to 14 residues. The CDR3 reads CASSSGRVDGELFF. The CDR3 coding sequence is TGTGCCAGCAGCTCTGGGCGAGTGGACGGGGAGCTGTTTTTT.

There are many counts of this clonotype. The genes are TRBV7-2 and TRBJ2-1; D is unresolved. Germline CDR1 is SGHTA and CDR2 is FQGNSA. The CDR3 consists of 12 residues. V was shortened by 2 bases and J by 8 bases, with 7 bases between the two germline ends. DNA for the CDR3: TGTGCCAGCAGCTTAAAAGTTGATGAGCAGTTCTTC. Translated, it gives CASSLKVDEQFF.

The V call is TRBV5-6, the J call TRBJ2-7, with D perhaps assigned TRBD1 or TRBD2 (5 bases each). Trimming took 4 bases from V and 6 from J, leaving 14 bases between them. The germline V gene has CDR1 SGHDT and CDR2 YYEEEE. There are 13 residues in the CDR3. The CDR3 region is CASSQGSGTEQYF. Written as DNA, the CDR3 is TGTGCCAGCAGCCAGGGTTCGGGAACCGAGCAGTACTTC. The full variable domain, with the rest looked up from reference TRBV5-6 and TRBJ2-7, is DAGVTQSPTHLIKTRGQQVTLRCSPKSGHDTVSWYQQALGQGPQFIFQYYEEEERQRGNFPDRFSGHQFPNYSSELNVNALLLGDSALYLCASSQGSGTEQYFGPGTRLTVT.

V and J are TRBV27 and TRBJ2-1; TRBD2 matches 8 bases. Germline assignment: CDR1 MNHEY and CDR2 SMNVEV (reference sequence). J was trimmed by 6 bases and V by 4 bases; bases with no gene match: 2. This CDR3 has 13 residues. DNA for the CDR3: TGTGCCAGCAGTTCGGGACTAGTCAATGAGCAGTTCTTC. Amino acids: CASSSGLVNEQFF.

Ten or more counts support this clonotype. The chain has TRBV7-8 and TRBJ2-7; perhaps TRBD2 as D (6 bases). The V end was cut by 6 bases, the J end by 4 bases, with 19 bases between. Germline V gene sequence: CDR1 SGHVS, CDR2 FQNEAQ. CDR3 length: 15 residues. CDR3 coding DNA: TGTGCCAGCAGTCCCGAGGGACTTTACAATTACGAGCAGTACGTC. Translating gives CASSPEGLYNYEQYV.

In its sample, this clonotype was seen many times. This chain links TRBV6-6 with TRBJ1-6; D is ambiguous. The germline V gene has CDR1 MNHNY and CDR2 SVGAGI (reference sequence). CDR3 length: 14 amino acids. The V gene lost 6 bases and the J gene lost 2 bases, with 8 bases spanning the gap. The CDR3 spells CASSLDPYNSPLHF. CDR3 bases: TGTGCCAGCAGCTTAGATCCCTATAATTCACCCCTCCACTTT.

The rearrangement links TRBV12-3 or TRBV12-4 to TRBJ2-7; 7 positions match TRBD1. The CDR3 runs 14 residues. Trimming removed 6 bases from V and 3 bases from J; junction bases left unmatched: 8. The CDR3 nucleotides read TGTGCCAGCAGCCGATCGGGACAGCGCTACGAGCAGTACGTC. It codes for CASSRSGQRYEQYV.

Only a few counts were recorded for this clonotype. DNA for the CDR3: TGTGCCAGCGGGGGGATAAACAGGGGCGACGGGGATGGCTACACCTTC. This encodes CASGGINRGDGDGYTF. The chain joins TRBV6-6 to TRBJ1-2, with TRBD1 matching over 7 bases. The CDR3 sequence is 16 residues long. J was trimmed by 6 bases and V by 8 bases; bases with no gene match: 18. Germline CDR1 reads MNHNY; CDR2 reads SVGAGI (reference sequence).

The V gene is TRBV7-4, the J gene TRBJ2-7; 8 nucleotides agree with TRBD2. J gave up 2 bases and V 6 bases, and 6 bases lay outside the gene matches. The CDR3 contains 14 residues. From germline, CDR1 is SGHVT and CDR2 SQSDAQ. This CDR3 is CASRGGGPTYEQYF. CDR3 DNA: TGTGCCAGCAGGGGCGGGGGGCCAACCTACGAGCAGTACTTC.

This clonotype was detected ten times or more. The V gene is TRBV7-2, the J gene TRBJ2-3; D unclear. V lost 0 bases, J lost 2 bases, and 12 bases lay in between. In germline, CDR1 is SGHTA, CDR2 FQGNSA. CDR3 length equals 16 residues. The CDR3 DNA reads TGTGCCAGCAGCTTAGCGGGGTCCGGGTTCACAGATACGCAGTATTTT. Translated: CASSLAGSGFTDTQYF.

The V call is TRBV10-3, the J call TRBJ1-1; D not resolved. The V end was cut by 2 bases, the J end by 11 bases, with 12 bases between. The CDR3 is made up of 12 amino acids. Germline V lookup: CDR1 ENHRY, CDR2 SYGVKD. The CDR3 sequence: CAISEALTLAFF. In nucleotides, the CDR3 is TGTGCCATCAGTGAGGCTCTGACTTTGGCTTTCTTT.

Only a few counts were recorded for this clonotype. This chain joins TRBV7-8 and TRBJ2-1; TRBD2 matches at 11 bases. J lost 4 bases, V lost 5 bases, and 4 bases had no gene match. Germline CDR1 SGHVS, CDR2 FQNEAQ. The CDR3 is made up of 15 amino acids. The CDR3 nucleotides read TGTGCCAGCAGCGCGACTAGCGGGGCATACAATGAGCAGTTCTTC. This translates into CASSATSGAYNEQFF.

This clonotype has a handful of counts. J is TRBJ2-2 and V is TRBV7-3; D not resolved. Per germline, CDR1 SGHTA and CDR2 FQGTGA. V lost 5 bases and J lost 3, with 10 bases in between. The CDR3 is 14 amino acids. CDR3 loop: CASSPPWDTGELFF. The CDR3 nucleotides are TGTGCCAGCAGCCCTCCCTGGGACACCGGGGAGCTGTTTTTT.

This clonotype was detected only a few times. The chain links TRBV19 to TRBJ2-3; the D is unclear. The germline CDR1 and CDR2 sequences are LNHDA and SQIVND (reference sequence). The CDR3 runs 16 residues. The V gene lost 5 bases and the J gene lost 2 bases, with 17 bases spanning the gap. The CDR3 sequence is CASSPTAAWHTDTQYF. The CDR3 DNA reads TGTGCCAGTAGTCCGACGGCGGCCTGGCACACAGATACGCAGTATTTT.

This clonotype was detected only a few times. The chain uses TRBV6-5 and TRBJ1-2, with 7 nucleotides matching TRBD1. Trimming removed 2 bases from V and 6 bases from J; junction bases left unmatched: 9. Germline loops: CDR1 MNHEY, CDR2 SVGAGI. The CDR3 length is 15 residues. The CDR3 loop reads CASSYRPYRGDGYTF. In DNA form, the CDR3 reads TGTGCCAGCAGTTACCGTCCCTACAGGGGCGATGGCTACACCTTC.

V usage is TRBV27 and J usage is TRBJ2-5; 8 nucleotides agree with TRBD2. V shed 6 bases, J shed 2 bases, and the junction held 5 bases outside the gene matches. There are 14 residues in the CDR3. CDR1 is MNHEY, CDR2 SMNVEV, per germline (reference sequence). The CDR3 DNA is TGTGCCAGCAGATCAGGACTAGCACAAGAGACCCAGTACTTC. It translates to CASRSGLAQETQYF.

A few counts support this clonotype. The rearrangement uses TRBV4-3 and TRBJ1-5, with D uncertain. CDR1 and CDR2 (germline): LGHNA, YSLEER. This CDR3 has 15 residues. The V and J ends lost 1 base and 0 bases respectively, with 7 bases between them. This CDR3 is CASSQVHASNQPQHF. The CDR3 coding sequence is TGCGCCAGCAGCCAAGTACACGCTAGCAATCAGCCCCAGCATTTT.

This clonotype was seen only a few times. The chain couples TRBV7-8 to TRBJ2-3; D might be TRBD1 (5 bases). CDR1 and CDR2 (germline): SGHVS, FQNEAQ. V was trimmed by 6 bases and J by 2 bases, leaving 9 bases between them. CDR3 size: 13 residues. The CDR3 spells CASRYRSTDTQYF. CDR3 nucleotides: TGTGCCAGCAGGTACAGGTCCACAGATACGCAGTATTTT.

The chain uses TRBV19 and TRBJ1-5; D may be TRBD1 (5 bases). The CDR3 has 16 amino acids. Germline V gene lookup returns CDR1 LNHDA and CDR2 SQIVND (reference sequence). V lost 1 base to trimming and J lost 3 bases, with 13 bases between them. This CDR3 reads CASSIVVKGLNQPQHF. CDR3 sequence (DNA): TGTGCCAGTAGTATAGTCGTGAAGGGGCTCAATCAGCCCCAGCATTTT.

This clonotype came up many times. This chain joins TRBV12-3 or TRBV12-4 and TRBJ1-5; TRBD1 is a possible D gene (5 bases). CDR3 size: 20 residues. The V end lost 4 bases, the J end lost 0 bases, and 25 bases lay between the germline ends. CDR3 bases: TGTGCCAGCAGTTCGCACCCGGGACTCCGCCTCTTGAATAGCAATCAGCCCCAGCATTTT. Protein product: CASSSHPGLRLLNSNQPQHF.

The chain is built from TRBV27 and TRBJ1-2, with a weak D call TRBD1 (5 bases). The V end was cut by 6 bases, the J end by 10 bases, with 27 bases between. Germline values: CDR1 MNHEY, CDR2 SMNVEV (reference sequence). The CDR3 consists of 16 residues. Written as DNA, the CDR3 is TGTGCCAGCAGCCCATCACTGGGGGATACCTACGAATACTACACCTTC. Its protein product is CASSPSLGDTYEYYTF.

This clonotype has at least ten counts. The chain links TRBV19 to TRBJ1-1; D remains ambiguous. This CDR3 has 14 residues. Looked up from germline, CDR1 is LNHDA and CDR2 is SQIVND (reference sequence). V lost 5 bases, J lost 5 bases, and 15 bases lay in between. CDR3 sequence: CASSPLWGGTEAFF. The CDR3 bases are TGTGCCAGTAGTCCCCTGTGGGGAGGGACTGAAGCTTTCTTT.

The table lists this clonotype with a few counts. V gene TRBV7-6 combines with J gene TRBJ1-3; tentatively, D is TRBD1 (5 bases). Germline CDR1 and CDR2: SGHVS and FNYEAQ. The CDR3 totals 18 residues. Trimming left V 7 bases short and J 8 bases short, with 30 bases between. The CDR3 protein is CASTSGGLHVRQGHTIYF. Here the CDR3 DNA reads TGTGCCAGCACCTCTGGGGGACTCCACGTCCGTCAGGGACACACCATATATTTT.